The following is a T cell receptor beta chain sequence with its context. No antigen is known for it. This sample is part of a study of cytomegalovirus exposure and HLA in healthy donors. Sequencing used immunoSEQ multiplex PCR; TCRdb keeps in-frame clones, though not all of them. The data hold 250,000 or so clones, with nearly 90% observed a single time. General observations from the study: A list of 150 to 200 TCR beta chains associated with cytomegalovirus was given. Most TCR sequences were seen very rarely across donors, but some public TCRs occurred in many.

The germline V gene has CDR1 SNHLY and CDR2 FYNNEI. Trimming removed 2 bases from V and 5 bases from J, with 12 bases in between. The CDR3 sequence is 14 residues long. Sequenced sample: PBMCs. The source is a woman aged 18-30 years in good health and CMV-seronegative. This sequence joins TRBV2 and TRBJ1-2; D is uncertain. As DNA, the CDR3 is TGTGCCAGCAGTGAATCGGTGTGGGCTTATGGCTACACCTTC. It translates to CASSESVWAYGYTF.